The 29 T cell receptor beta chains reported below all come from one sample, sequenced in a study of shared clonotypes between healthy human individuals. Naivety among CD8 cells was defined by CD45RO negativity and positive CCR7 selection, thereby excluding terminally differentiated effector memory CD45RA+ cells. Generated by immunoSEQ multiplex PCR, the TCRdb table keeps only in-frame clones and is missing some. The repertoire holds about 600,000 clones, with 98% as singletons. The specimen was naive CD8+ T cells sorted from blood. The receptors derive from a man aged 25 to 45 in good health.

The V call is TRBV25-1, the J call TRBJ1-2; 8 positions match TRBD1. Trimming took 5 bases from V and 6 from J; bases not matched to a gene: 11. This CDR3 comprises 15 residues. Germline CDR1 and CDR2: MGHDK and SYGVNS. The CDR3 here is CASSKRTGSEHGYTF. In DNA form, the CDR3 reads TGTGCCAGCAGTAAAAGGACAGGGTCTGAACATGGCTACACCTTC.

The V call is TRBV4-2, the J call TRBJ1-2, with D possibly being TRBD1 (5 bases). The ends were cut back, 4 bases at V and 8 bases at J, with 14 bases in the middle. The CDR3 has 13 amino acids. Germline-derived CDR1 and CDR2 are LGHNA and YNFKEQ. CDR3 in DNA: TGTGCCAGCAGCCCGGGGGGTGGGGACGGCTACACCTTC. Protein sequence: CASSPGGGDGYTF.

The rearrangement joins TRBV7-8 to TRBJ2-1; TRBD2 aligns across 7 bases. With 5 bases clipped from V and 0 bases from J, the junction kept 7 bases outside the gene matches. Germline V CDR1 and CDR2: SGHVS, FQNEAQ. The CDR3 has 16 amino acids. The DNA of the CDR3 is TGTGCCAGCAGCAAACTAGCGACCAACTCCTACAATGAGCAGTTCTTC. Translated, it gives CASSKLATNSYNEQFF.

The chain employs TRBV7-9 and TRBJ2-5, with D possibly being TRBD1 or TRBD2 (5 bases each). Germline lookup yields CDR1 SEHNR and CDR2 FQNEAQ (reference sequence). The CDR3 consists of 19 residues. The V end was cut by 1 base, the J end by 7 bases, with 28 bases between. DNA of the CDR3: TGTGCCAGCAGCTTAGGGAATCACGGTGGGACCGGGATTGGCGGGACCCAGTACTTC. Translating gives CASSLGNHGGTGIGGTQYF.

The chain employs TRBV4-3 and TRBJ2-1, with 9 positions matching TRBD2. This CDR3 has 15 residues. The V segment lost 1 base and the J segment 9 bases; nucleotides outside the gene matches: 7. Germline lookup yields CDR1 LGHNA and CDR2 YSLEER. CDR3 protein: CASSQGGTSWTEQFF. CDR3 nucleotide sequence: TGCGCCAGCAGCCAAGGGGGGACTAGCTGGACTGAGCAGTTCTTC.

The V call is TRBV27, the J call TRBJ2-1; 11 nucleotides align to TRBD2. The CDR3 is made up of 18 amino acids. The junction had 10 bases not matched to a gene; V was cut back by 3 bases and J by 3 bases. From germline, CDR1 is MNHEY and CDR2 SMNVEV (reference sequence). CDR3 in amino acids: CASSFGGSGRAHYNEQFF. CDR3 coding DNA: TGTGCCAGCAGTTTTGGGGGTAGCGGGAGGGCCCACTACAATGAGCAGTTCTTC.

The chain combines TRBV6-5 with TRBJ2-2; 7 bases are shared with TRBD1. The CDR3 has 15 amino acids. The germline V gene has CDR1 MNHEY and CDR2 SVGAGI. V lost 5 bases to trimming and J lost 6 bases; unmatched junction nucleotides: 9. In DNA form, the CDR3 reads TGTGCCAGCAGTCACGACAGGGTTTCTTCCGGGGAGCTGTTTTTT. Translating it yields CASSHDRVSSGELFF.

The sample holds one count of this clone. The V and J genes are TRBV9 and TRBJ2-5; D is undetermined. The germline V gene has CDR1 SGDLS and CDR2 YYNGEE. Trimming pared 4 bases from V and 1 base from J, leaving 11 bases between. The length of the CDR3 is 14 residues. The DNA for the CDR3 is TGTGCCAGCAGCCCCCCAGAAAGCCAAGAGACCCAGTACTTC. Translated: CASSPPESQETQYF.

The chain joins TRBV5-6 to TRBJ2-7; 10 bases line up with TRBD2. V was clipped by 0 bases and J by 3 bases; unmatched bases: 12. The CDR3 loop spans 18 amino acids. CDR1 is SGHDT and CDR2 is YYEEEE in the germline V gene. As DNA, the CDR3 is TGTGCCAGCAGCTTGGGCCTCTGGACTAGCGGAGTGGTCTACGAGCAGTACTTC. Its protein is CASSLGLWTSGVVYEQYF.

The chain has TRBV7-9 and TRBJ1-1; 8 bases match TRBD1. This CDR3 region has 15 residues. The ends lost 6 bases at V and 4 bases at J; junction bases unmatched: 10. The germline V gene encodes CDR1 SEHNR and CDR2 FQNEAQ (reference sequence). CDR3 in amino acids: CASSFVQGVLTEAFF. The DNA of the CDR3 is TGTGCCAGCAGTTTCGTACAGGGGGTTCTCACTGAAGCTTTCTTT.

The chain carries TRBV29-1 and TRBJ2-7; D gene ambiguous. This CDR3 is 12 amino acids long. Trimming took off 4 bases at V and 1 base at J, with 8 bases between the two ends. Germline V lookup: CDR1 SQVTM, CDR2 ANQGSEA. DNA of the CDR3: TGCAGCGTTGTTGAGGATTCCTACGAGCAGTACTTC. Amino acids: CSVVEDSYEQYF.

This clone was seen just once. The chain is built from TRBV5-6 and TRBJ2-2; D is unclear. From germline, CDR1 is SGHDT and CDR2 YYEEEE. V lost 2 bases, J lost 0 bases, and 8 bases lay in between. The CDR3 runs 15 residues. The CDR3 loop reads CASSFGTANTGELFF. The CDR3 DNA follows: TGTGCCAGCAGCTTTGGTACAGCGAACACCGGGGAGCTGTTTTTT. Full variable domain (rest looked up from reference TRBV5-6 and TRBJ2-2): DAGVTQSPTHLIKTRGQQVTLRCSPKSGHDTVSWYQQALGQGPQFIFQYYEEEERQRGNFPDRFSGHQFPNYSSELNVNALLLGDSALYLCASSFGTANTGELFFGEGSRLTVL.

V gene TRBV7-8 combines with J gene TRBJ2-7, with TRBD2 matching 11 bases. CDR3 length: 15 amino acids. The V gene's germline CDR1 is SGHVS and CDR2 FQNEAQ. The V gene end was trimmed by 5 bases and the J gene end by 11 bases; junction bases not matched to a gene: 14. CDR3 region: CASSLWVAGGPGEYF. The CDR3 bases are TGTGCCAGCAGCCTTTGGGTAGCGGGAGGGCCAGGGGAGTACTTC.

This clone is a singleton in its sample. V usage is TRBV28 and J usage is TRBJ2-2; the D is unclear. The CDR3 spans 13 residues. Trimming left V 3 bases short and J 6 bases short, with 8 bases between. The V gene's germline CDR1 is MDHEN and CDR2 SYDVKM. CDR3: CASSFIASGELFF. The CDR3 region has the DNA TGTGCCAGCAGTTTCATCGCGTCCGGGGAGCTGTTTTTT.

A single count supports this clone. The CDR3 spells CASTERRGTGRADTQYF. CDR3 coding DNA: TGTGCCAGTACCGAACGGAGGGGGACAGGGCGGGCAGATACGCAGTATTTT. The V and J genes are TRBV19 and TRBJ2-3; TRBD1 matches 9 bases. Trimming cost V 7 bases and J 4 bases; bases outside gene matches: 15. Germline CDR1 and CDR2: LNHDA and SQIVND (reference sequence). The CDR3 extends over 17 amino acids.

The gene calls are TRBV28 and TRBJ1-1, with D tentatively TRBD1 (5 bases). CDR1 and CDR2 from the germline V gene are MDHEN and SYDVKM. The CDR3 spans 13 residues. Trimming shortened V by 7 bases and J by 4 bases, and 13 bases separated the two germline ends. The CDR3 DNA reads TGTGCCAGCATAGGGGACGGGAGCACTGAAGCTTTCTTT. It translates to CASIGDGSTEAFF.

This sequence joins TRBV27 and TRBJ1-1; 8 nucleotides align to TRBD1. The CDR3 consists of 14 residues. V was clipped by 5 bases and J by 4 bases; unmatched bases: 6. Looked up from germline, CDR1 is MNHEY and CDR2 is SMNVEV (reference sequence). Here the CDR3 reads CASSPGGWGTEAFF. The CDR3, as DNA: TGTGCCAGCAGTCCAGGGGGCTGGGGCACTGAAGCTTTCTTT.

This clone is a singleton in its sample. This sequence joins TRBV7-9 and TRBJ2-7, with 15 positions matching TRBD2. CDR3 size: 17 residues. After removal of 5 bases from V and 2 bases from J, the junction contained 7 bases not matched to a gene. CDR1 is SEHNR, CDR2 FQNEAQ, per germline (reference sequence). CDR3 in DNA: TGTGCCAGCAGCCCAACTCGGACTAGCGGGAGGGCCTACGAGCAGTACTTC. It specifies CASSPTRTSGRAYEQYF.

The rearrangement links TRBV7-6 to TRBJ1-1; D gene uncertain. Germline CDR1 is SGHVS and CDR2 is FNYEAQ. This CDR3 has 15 amino acids. V gave up 0 bases and J gave up 3 bases, with 11 bases separating them. The chain's CDR3 is CASSLAVGRHTEAFF. The CDR3 DNA sequence: TGTGCCAGCAGCTTAGCGGTTGGCAGACACACTGAAGCTTTCTTT.

This chain joins TRBV12-5 and TRBJ1-1; D might be TRBD1 (6 bases). Germline V CDR1 and CDR2: LGHNT, FRNRAP. V was pared by 1 base and J by 2 bases, with 11 bases between. The CDR3 runs 15 residues. This chain's CDR3 is CASGLDLQGNTEAFF. The CDR3 bases are TGTGCTAGTGGTTTGGACCTACAGGGTAACACTGAAGCTTTCTTT.

J is TRBJ2-7 and V is TRBV27, with 7 bases lining up with TRBD1. This CDR3 spans 14 amino acids. The V segment lost 2 bases and the J segment 3 bases; nucleotides outside the gene matches: 4. CDR1 is MNHEY, CDR2 SMNVEV, per germline (reference sequence). CDR3 in amino acids: CASSLLSGGYEQYF. The DNA of the CDR3 is TGTGCCAGCAGTTTACTATCAGGGGGCTACGAGCAGTACTTC.

This chain uses TRBV4-3 with TRBJ2-2; D may be TRBD2 (6 bases). Per the germline V gene, CDR1 is LGHNA and CDR2 is YSLEER. Between the trimmed V and J ends, which lost 3 bases and 5 bases, there was a span of 13 bases. This CDR3 contains 15 residues. The CDR3 DNA reads TGCGCCAGCAGCCAGATAGATGGGGGGACCGGGGAGCTGTTTTTT. This translates into CASSQIDGGTGELFF.

The rearrangement joins TRBV28 to TRBJ2-5; D may be TRBD1 (6 bases). This CDR3 has 14 amino acids. V lost 3 bases to trimming and J lost 0 bases, with 8 bases between them. Per the germline V gene, CDR1 is MDHEN and CDR2 is SYDVKM. CDR3 loop: CASSFRTDQETQYF. In DNA, the CDR3 is TGTGCCAGCAGTTTTCGGACAGACCAAGAGACCCAGTACTTC.

Here the CDR3 reads CASSPRGGPSGSYEQYF. DNA for the CDR3: TGTGCCAGCAGCCCCCGGGGCGGGCCTAGCGGTTCCTACGAGCAGTACTTC. The gene calls are TRBV7-9 and TRBJ2-7; TRBD2 agrees at 7 bases. The ends lost 5 bases at V and 1 base at J; junction bases unmatched: 14. Per germline, CDR1 SEHNR and CDR2 FQNEAQ (reference sequence). There are 17 residues in the CDR3.

V is TRBV6-5 and J is TRBJ1-5; D gene ambiguous. Per germline, CDR1 MNHEY and CDR2 SVGAGI. This CDR3 has 15 amino acids. The V end lost 2 bases, the J end lost 0 bases, and 8 bases lay between the germline ends. The CDR3 sequence: CASSYDGDSNQPQHF. CDR3 nucleotide sequence: TGTGCCAGCAGTTACGACGGGGATAGCAATCAGCCCCAGCATTTT.

The rearrangement joins TRBV27 to TRBJ1-2, with D perhaps TRBD1 (6 bases). Germline V gene data show CDR1 as MNHEY and CDR2 as SMNVEV (reference sequence). The CDR3 spans 13 residues. Deletions cut 5 bases from V and 8 bases from J, with 15 bases between. CDR3 nucleotides: TGTGCCAGCAGTCGCAATCACAGGGACGGCTACACCTTC. Translated: CASSRNHRDGYTF.

CDR3 sequence reads: CSVTPGQTYEQYF. The CDR3 DNA sequence: TGCAGCGTTACCCCGGGACAGACCTACGAGCAGTACTTC. This chain joins TRBV29-1 and TRBJ2-7; 7 bases match TRBD1. V lost 5 bases and J lost 2; bases outside the gene matches: 6. The CDR3 consists of 13 residues. Germline V gene data show CDR1 as SQVTM and CDR2 as ANQGSEA.

This chain connects TRBV11-2 to TRBJ2-7; TRBD1 agrees at 9 bases. The CDR3 is 19 amino acids. V was clipped by 1 base and J by 4 bases; unmatched bases: 17. The germline gives CDR1 SGHAT, CDR2 FQNNGV. The CDR3 sequence: CASSLGSAAYGGQGYEQYF. The CDR3 nucleotides are TGTGCCAGCAGCTTAGGTTCTGCGGCCTATGGGGGACAGGGTTACGAGCAGTACTTC.

This chain links TRBV7-9 with TRBJ2-7, with TRBD1 matching 9 bases. Trimming cost V 5 bases and J 2 bases; bases outside gene matches: 7. Per germline, CDR1 SEHNR and CDR2 FQNEAQ (reference sequence). CDR3 length: 15 residues. CDR3 nucleotide sequence: TGTGCCAGCAGCCAAACCGGGACAGGGACCTACGAGCAGTACTTC. Translating it yields CASSQTGTGTYEQYF.